These T cell receptor beta chains were read from a single sample in a study of post-analysis software for immune sequencing data. TCRdb re-called the PCR reads through MiXCR, storing one row per CDR3 protein. The sample yields 500,000 to 600,000 distinct CDR3 sequences, roughly 45% seen once. Sequencing used blood. These receptor sequences come from a girl aged 5-17 years with multiple sclerosis. Each CDR3 is given with its conserved first and last residue. A D gene is named only where the DNA matches it firmly. The size field is filled for only some rows; it gives once, few, many or a size class.

TRBJ1-2	.	TRBV20-1	few	TGCAGTGCGCCGGACAGTGTAGCTAACTATGGCTACACCTTC	CSAPDSVANYGYTF
TRBJ2-1	.	TRBV7-8	.	TGTGCCAGCACCCCCTCAGGAGCCAATGAGCAGTTCTTC	CASTPSGANEQFF
TRBJ2-3	.	TRBV10-3	.	TGTGCCATCAGTGAGTCCTCCGGGACTGAACCCACAGATACGCAGTATTTT	CAISESSGTEPTDTQYF
TRBJ2-3	.	TRBV20-1	once	TGCAGTGCTAGAGTTTGGGGGAGCGGCACAGATACGCAGTATTTT	CSARVWGSGTDTQYF
TRBJ1-5	.	TRBV12-3/TRBV12-4	.	TGTGCCAGCAGTTGGAGTCAGGGCGTAGGTCCCCAGCATTTT	CASSWSQGVGPQHF
TRBJ1-1	TRBD1	TRBV5-6	.	TGTGCCAGCAGCTTAGACAGGGGGCCGGCTGAAGCTTTCTTT	CASSLDRGPAEAFF
TRBJ2-1	TRBD2	TRBV20-1	.	TGCAGTGCTAGGGAATCGGGACTAGCGGGGTCTTCGGGGAATGAGCAGTTCTTC	CSARESGLAGSSGNEQFF
TRBJ2-3	.	TRBV6-1	.	TGTGCCAGCAGTCCGCGTAGGGACTTACCTAAGACTTTGACCCCAGATACGCAGTATTTT	CASSPRRDLPKTLTPDTQYF
TRBJ1-6	.	TRBV6-2/TRBV6-3	.	TGTGCCAGCAGTTACTCGGGGGGAAATTCACCCCCCCACTTT	CASSYSGGNSPPHF
TRBJ2-1	TRBD2	TRBV7-2	.	TGTGCCAGCAGCCTAGCGGGGTTTGGGGGTCGCTCCTACAATGAGCAGTTCTTC	CASSLAGFGGRSYNEQFF
TRBJ2-6	.	TRBV27	few	TGTGCCAGCAGTCTGGAGGCCAGTGGGGCCAACGTCCTGACTTTC	CASSLEASGANVLTF
TRBJ2-6	TRBD1	TRBV6-5	.	TGTGCCAGCAGTCCACCCCAGGGGGCTGGGGCCAACGTCCTGACTTTC	CASSPPQGAGANVLTF
TRBJ1-1	.	TRBV20-1	.	TGCAGTGCTAGAGATCCCCAACGGGGTGTAAGGGGTGAAGCTTTCTTT	CSARDPQRGVRGEAFF
TRBJ1-4	.	TRBV12-3/TRBV12-4	.	TGTGCCAGCAGCCGCCGGGCGTATAATGAAAAACTGTTTTTT	CASSRRAYNEKLFF
TRBJ2-7	.	TRBV2	few	TGTGCCAGCACGGCGGCAGGGGAGTCCTACGAGCAGTACTTC	CASTAAGESYEQYF
TRBJ2-4	TRBD1	TRBV27	.	TGTGCCAGCAGGCCGGACAGGGGTGGGAACATTCAGTACTTC	CASRPDRGGNIQYF
TRBJ2-7	.	TRBV27	.	TGTGCCAGCAGTCCAACGTGGGGTAGGTCCTACGAGCAGTACTTC	CASSPTWGRSYEQYF
TRBJ2-1	TRBD2	TRBV6-6	.	TGTGCCAGCACCCTCCCGACTAGCGGGGACCACAATGAGCAGTTCTTC	CASTLPTSGDHNEQFF
TRBJ2-3	TRBD2	TRBV7-2	few	TGTGCCAGCAGCTTAGTAGGCGGGGGTTACACAGATACGCAGTATTTT	CASSLVGGGYTDTQYF
TRBJ1-2	.	TRBV4-1	.	TGCGCCAGCAGCCCCGTTGGTAGAGCGATAGAGCGGGCGAGAGGCTACACCTTC	CASSPVGRAIERARGYTF
TRBJ2-7	TRBD1	TRBV12-3/TRBV12-4	once	TGTGCCAGCAGTTTGTACAGGGGCCGACCCTACGAGCAGTACTTC	CASSLYRGRPYEQYF
TRBJ2-3	.	TRBV4-1	.	TGCGCCAGCAGCCAAGGTAGGGGGACCAGCACAGATACGCAGTATTTT	CASSQGRGTSTDTQYF
TRBJ2-5	TRBD2	TRBV20-1	.	TGCAGTGCTAGACCGCTAGCGGGGATCGAGACCCAGTACTTC	CSARPLAGIETQYF